This TCR beta chain emerged from a study of CD8+ T cells in alopecia areata. Study summary: Once tofacitinib had been taken for 6 to 18 months, 6 months off drug followed.

General study findings and limits: The treated group had a single nonresponder, limiting CD8+ expansion-response conclusions. Both scalp clonality and the expanded CD8+ clones among the top 100 showed a significant decrease with tofacitinib.

Treatment indicated: oral pan-JAK inhibitor, 5-10 mg twice daily. Sampling of alopecia areata patients yielded lesional scalp punch biopsies as well as peripheral blood. This CDR3 has 17 amino acids. The junction had 8 bases not matched to a gene; V was cut back by 1 base and J by 2 bases. From germline, CDR1 is SGHVS and CDR2 FQNEAQ. Points on this clone: Its antigen is still unknown.

cDNA prepared by RNA extraction and subsequent reverse transcription served as the template for sequencing. Sequencing used immunoSEQ multiplex PCR; TCRdb keeps in-frame clones, though not all of them. Of 7,400 or so clones detected, 64% appear once; the ten largest clones hold around an eighth. Sequences were derived from skin, sampled at week 4, from a patient treated with tofacitinib. The rearrangement links TRBV7-8 to TRBJ2-5; TRBD2 matches at 9 bases. The clonotype originates from a human donor with alopecia areata. The CDR3 spells CASSLVTVAGDQETQYF. CDR3 nucleotides: TGTGCCAGCAGCTTAGTTACGGTAGCGGGGGATCAAGAGACCCAGTACTTC.